Presented here are 31 T cell receptor beta chains from one specimen sequenced in a study of T cell repertoires in cytomegalovirus infection (dated by TCRdb to the late 2010s). The sample was run on an Illumina HiSeq 1500. Clones were called with MiXCR by TCRdb after fastp trimmed the public reads at Q25, and only in-frame beta chains were retained. Rows with a matching CDR3 protein are joined into one entry that keeps the most common DNA and genes. Across this sample there are approximately 250,000 distinct CDR3 sequences, with 22% seen only once. Roughly 20% of the sample rests with the top ten. The specimen was CD8+ T cells from PBMCs. The source is a human donor in good health (CMV status not recorded). Some clones in this sample may be carry-over from other donors' samples.

This clonotype has ten or more counts. The chain couples TRBV2 to TRBJ2-3, with 8 bases aligning to TRBD2. V lost 6 bases to trimming and J lost 2 bases; unmatched junction nucleotides: 1. The CDR3 consists of 13 residues. Germline CDR1 SNHLY, CDR2 FYNNEI. Written as DNA, the CDR3 is TGTGCCAGCAGACTAGCGGACACAGATACGCAGTATTTT. Translating it yields CASRLADTDTQYF.

The chain links TRBV29-1 to TRBJ2-1; TRBD2 is a possible D gene (7 bases). The CDR3 is 14 amino acids. Germline V CDR1 and CDR2: SQVTM, ANQGSEA. Between the trimmed V and J ends, which lost 3 bases and 8 bases, there was a span of 17 bases. The CDR3 DNA sequence: TGCAGCGTTGATTGGGGGCGGGGGAGGTATGAGCAGTTCTTC. It is translated as CSVDWGRGRYEQFF.

There are a few counts of this clonotype. The chain couples TRBV6-1 to TRBJ2-3, with 13 bases lining up with TRBD2. The V and J ends lost 6 bases and 4 bases, in that order; junction bases with no gene match: 7. This CDR3 is built from 16 residues. Germline CDR1 and CDR2: MNHNS and SASEGT. DNA for the CDR3: TGTGCCAGCAGAGGACCGACTAGCGGGGGGCCAGATACGCAGTATTTT. It translates to CASRGPTSGGPDTQYF.

This clonotype was observed many times. The genes are TRBV7-8 and TRBJ1-6, with no clear D. This CDR3 is built from 14 residues. Trimming stripped 4 bases from V and 2 bases from J, with 6 bases between. CDR1 is SGHVS, CDR2 FQNEAQ, per germline. CDR3 DNA sequence: TGTGCCAGCAGCTACGCCGCCTATAATTCACCCCTCCACTTT. It specifies CASSYAAYNSPLHF.

The chain couples TRBV15 to TRBJ2-7; the D gene is possibly TRBD1 (6 bases). The CDR3 extends over 14 amino acids. The V and J ends lost 1 base and 1 base respectively, with 8 bases between them. Germline assignment: CDR1 LNHNV and CDR2 YYDKDF (reference sequence). The CDR3 DNA is TGTGCCACCAGCAGAGTAGGGGGATCCTACGAGCAGTACTTC. Residues: CATSRVGGSYEQYF.

V and J are TRBV6-5 and TRBJ2-1, with D maybe TRBD1 (6 bases). Germline CDR1 and CDR2: MNHEY and SVGAGI. The CDR3 length is 14 residues. Trimming left V 0 bases short and J 6 bases short, with 9 bases between. The CDR3 loop is CASSYSTRGNEQFF. CDR3 nucleotides: TGTGCCAGCAGTTACTCGACCAGGGGCAATGAGCAGTTCTTC.

This clonotype has more than one count but fewer than ten. The chain recombines TRBV20-1 with TRBJ1-5; no firm D call. The CDR3 is 16 residues long. The germline gives CDR1 DFQATT, CDR2 SNEGSKA (reference sequence). Trimming took off 0 bases at V and 3 bases at J, with 15 bases between the two ends. CDR3 sequence (DNA): TGCAGTGCTAGAGATGCCCGTTCAGGAGCCAATCAGCCCCAGCATTTT. The encoded protein is CSARDARSGANQPQHF.

There are a few counts of this clonotype. V usage is TRBV12-5 and J usage is TRBJ1-1, with D hard to call. V lost 2 bases, J lost 7 bases, and 8 bases lay in between. CDR1 LGHNT and CDR2 FRNRAP come from the germline V gene. This CDR3 has 12 residues. CDR3 sequence (DNA): TGTGCTAGTGGTTTGATGGGGATTGAAGCTTTCTTT. The encoded protein is CASGLMGIEAFF.

V usage is TRBV4-2 and J usage is TRBJ2-1, with D perhaps matching TRBD1 (5 bases). Trimming removed 0 bases from V and 0 bases from J, with 9 bases in between. Germline V gives CDR1 LGHNA, CDR2 YNFKEQ. The CDR3 has 16 amino acids. As DNA, the CDR3 is TGTGCCAGCAGCCAAGAACAGGCTAGCTCCTACAATGAGCAGTTCTTC. The encoded protein is CASSQEQASSYNEQFF.

In regard to this clonotype: A much larger clonotype is one base distant, so this may be a read error. V usage is TRBV7-9 and J usage is TRBJ1-3; D gene uncertain. The CDR3 is made up of 18 amino acids. Germline V gene sequence: CDR1 SEHNR, CDR2 FQNEAQ (reference sequence). CDR3 sequence reads: CASSNAGSPEFSRNTIYF. The CDR3 DNA reads as TGTGCCAGCAGCAACGCCGGGTCCCCCGAGTTCTCTAGAAACACCATATATTTT.

This chain uses TRBV28 with TRBJ2-3; 7 nucleotides align to TRBD1. The CDR3 totals 14 residues. CDR1 and CDR2 from the germline V gene are MDHEN and SYDVKM. The trim removed 7 bases at V and 4 bases at J, leaving 8 bases unmatched. The CDR3 nucleotides read TGTGCCAGCACTTGGACAGGAGGCGCAGATACGCAGTATTTT. Its protein product is CASTWTGGADTQYF. The full variable domain, completed using reference TRBV28 and TRBJ2-3, is DVKVTQSSRYLVKRTGEKVFLECVQDMDHENMFWYRQDPGLGLRLIYFSYDVKMKEKGDIPEGYSVSREKKERFSLILESASTNQTSMYLCASTWTGGADTQYFGPGTRLTVL.

This clonotype was detected only a few times. This chain uses TRBV6-1 with TRBJ2-1; tentatively, D is TRBD2 (6 bases). The CDR3 contains 15 residues. Per germline, CDR1 MNHNS and CDR2 SASEGT. Trimming took off 4 bases at V and 4 bases at J, with 14 bases between the two ends. In nucleotides, the CDR3 is TGTGCCAGCAGTGGCGGGACTCCAGGTTACAATGAGCAGTTCTTC. It is translated as CASSGGTPGYNEQFF.

This clonotype was seen repeatedly, ten times or more. This chain joins TRBV2 and TRBJ2-7; 9 bases are a match to TRBD1. V dropped 6 bases and J dropped 3; count of bases not matched to a gene: 12. Germline V CDR1 and CDR2: SNHLY, FYNNEI. The CDR3 spans 16 residues. CDR3 DNA: TGTGCCAGCAGGACGGGGGACAGGGAAATAAACTACGAGCAGTACTTC. Protein: CASRTGDREINYEQYF.

This clonotype was seen ten or more times. The chain joins TRBV28 to TRBJ2-7, with 9 nucleotides matching TRBD1. The CDR3 consists of 16 residues. V dropped 3 bases and J dropped 2; count of bases not matched to a gene: 8. Germline V CDR1 and CDR2: MDHEN, SYDVKM. CDR3 region: CASSLLPGQGPYEQYF. Written as DNA, the CDR3 is TGTGCCAGCAGTTTGTTGCCGGGACAGGGCCCCTACGAGCAGTACTTC.

The chain recombines TRBV29-1 with TRBJ1-1; TRBD1 matches 8 bases. CDR3 size: 14 residues. Losses at the gene ends were 5 bases for V and 4 bases for J; bases not matched to a gene: 9. Germline V CDR1 and CDR2: SQVTM, ANQGSEA. CDR3 sequence reads: CSVLPGQVGTEAFF. The CDR3 region has the DNA TGCAGCGTTCTCCCGGGACAGGTGGGCACTGAAGCTTTCTTT.

This clonotype was found many times. DNA for the CDR3: TGTGCCAGCAGCTTAGCAGGAGCGGGCTTTGAGGAGCAGTACTTC. Translated: CASSLAGAGFEEQYF. V gene TRBV7-9 combines with J gene TRBJ2-7; tentative D call: TRBD2 (6 bases). The germline V gene encodes CDR1 SEHNR and CDR2 FQNEAQ (reference sequence). Trimming removed 0 bases at V and 7 bases at J, with 16 bases between. The length of the CDR3 is 15 residues.

J is TRBJ2-2 and V is TRBV28; D call uncertain. Trimming left V 4 bases short and J 8 bases short, with 8 bases between. This CDR3 contains 12 residues. Germline-derived CDR1 and CDR2 are MDHEN and SYDVKM. This CDR3 is CASSSFRGELFF. The CDR3 DNA is TGTGCCAGCAGTTCCTTCCGGGGGGAGCTGTTTTTT.

This clonotype showed up just a few times. The chain links TRBV2 to TRBJ2-1; D is uncertain. Germline CDR1 SNHLY, CDR2 FYNNEI. The V gene lost 4 bases and the J gene lost 6 bases, with 10 bases spanning the gap. This CDR3 is built from 13 residues. CDR3 in amino acids: CASSGLVGNEQFF. In DNA form, the CDR3 reads TGTGCCAGCAGTGGTCTAGTGGGCAATGAGCAGTTCTTC. The full variable domain, rest sourced from reference TRBV2 and TRBJ2-1, is EPEVTQTPSHQVTQMGQEVILRCVPISNHLYFYWYRQILGQKVEFLVSFYNNEISEKSEIFDDQFSVERPDGSNFTLKIRSTKLEDSAMYFCASSGLVGNEQFFGPGTRLTVL.

DNA of the CDR3: TGTGCCAGCAGCCAGAGGACACCCCATGCGGAGACCCAGTACTTC. This codes for CASSQRTPHAETQYF. This chain links TRBV14 with TRBJ2-5; perhaps TRBD1 as D (5 bases). Trimming removed 3 bases from V and 5 bases from J, with 16 bases in between. Germline V lookup: CDR1 SGHDN, CDR2 FVKESK. The CDR3 is 15 amino acids.

About this clonotype itself: A much larger clone differs from this one at a single base, so this may be a read error. The chain joins TRBV20-1 to TRBJ2-4, with TRBD1 identical over 9 bases. The ends lost 1 base at V and 8 bases at J; junction bases unmatched: 9. CDR1 is DFQATT and CDR2 is SNEGSKA in the germline V gene (reference sequence). This CDR3 spans 15 amino acids. Here the CDR3 reads CSARAVETGGYIQYF. CDR3 DNA sequence: TGCAGTGCTAGAGCAGTTGAGACAGGGGGGTACATTCAGTACTTC.

The V gene is TRBV2, the J gene TRBJ2-7, with D possibly matching TRBD1 (6 bases). The CDR3 has 15 amino acids. V was cut by 2 bases and J by 0 bases, with 11 bases left in between. The germline V gene has CDR1 SNHLY and CDR2 FYNNEI. The CDR3 DNA sequence: TGTGCCAGCAGTGAATGGGCAGGGGCCTCCTACGAGCAGTACTTC. As protein: CASSEWAGASYEQYF. Using reference TRBV2 and TRBJ2-7 for the parts outside the CDR3, the full variable domain is EPEVTQTPSHQVTQMGQEVILRCVPISNHLYFYWYRQILGQKVEFLVSFYNNEISEKSEIFDDQFSVERPDGSNFTLKIRSTKLEDSAMYFCASSEWAGASYEQYFGPGTRLTVT.

V gene TRBV20-1 combines with J gene TRBJ2-2; D call uncertain. Per germline, CDR1 DFQATT and CDR2 SNEGSKA (reference sequence). V was trimmed by 5 bases and J by 6 bases, leaving 7 bases between them. The CDR3 covers 11 residues. CDR3 nucleotides: TGCAGTGCTCGCGAGTCCGGGGAGCTGTTTTTT. Protein: CSARESGELFF.

Only a few counts were recorded for this clonotype. This rearrangement joins TRBV2 to TRBJ1-2; maybe TRBD1 (5 bases). This CDR3 has 17 residues. Germline-derived CDR1 and CDR2 are SNHLY and FYNNEI. V lost 5 bases and J 3 bases, leaving 22 bases between the germline ends. DNA for the CDR3: TGTGCCAGCAGTTTCCAGAGAGGGGTGAAGGAAGACTATGGCTACACCTTC. Protein: CASSFQRGVKEDYGYTF.

This chain uses TRBV25-1 with TRBJ2-7, with D possibly being TRBD1 (5 bases). Trimming took off 1 base at V and 0 bases at J, with 7 bases between the two ends. Germline loops: CDR1 MGHDK, CDR2 SYGVNS. The CDR3 is made up of 14 amino acids. In nucleotides, the CDR3 is TGTGCCAGCAGTGAATTTGACAGCTCCTACGAGCAGTACTTC. Its protein product is CASSEFDSSYEQYF.

This clonotype was seen only a few times. The chain recombines TRBV28 with TRBJ1-1; 8 bases fit TRBD1. Germline values: CDR1 MDHEN, CDR2 SYDVKM. The V and J ends lost 6 bases and 7 bases, in that order; junction bases with no gene match: 4. This CDR3 is 12 amino acids long. The CDR3 DNA reads TGTGCCAGCAGCTGGGACAGGCTTGAAGCTTTCTTT. Translation gives CASSWDRLEAFF.

This clonotype was detected many times. The genes are TRBV7-2 and TRBJ1-5; 12 bases fit TRBD1. The CDR3 is 18 amino acids. V gave up 0 bases and J gave up 6 bases; unmatched junction bases: 9. Per germline, CDR1 SGHTA and CDR2 FQGNSA. CDR3 in amino acids: CASSLAVGTGGAGQPQHF. For the CDR3, the DNA is TGTGCCAGCAGCTTAGCGGTCGGGACAGGGGGCGCCGGTCAGCCCCAGCATTTT.

Concerning this clonotype itself: This may be a read error, as it is one base from a much larger clone. The rearrangement joins TRBV7-6 to TRBJ2-3, with a possible D match to TRBD2 (5 bases). There are 14 residues in the CDR3. Germline V gives CDR1 SGHVS, CDR2 FNYEAQ. With 7 bases removed from V and 2 bases from J, the gap between germline ends came to 13 bases. CDR3 bases: TGTGCCAGCAACCGAGACTACCTCACAGATACGCAGTATTTT. This sequence encodes CASNRDYLTDTQYF. The full variable domain, completed using reference TRBV7-6 and TRBJ2-3, is GAGVSQSPRYKVTKRGQDVALRCDPISGHVSLYWYRQALGQGPEFLTYFNYEAQQDKSGLPNDRFSAERPEGSISTLTIQRTEQRDSAMYRCASNRDYLTDTQYFGPGTRLTVL.

The chain couples TRBV19 to TRBJ1-5; D is unresolved. Trimming removed 5 bases at V and 4 bases at J, with 15 bases between. Germline loops: CDR1 LNHDA, CDR2 SQIVND (reference sequence). The CDR3 sequence is 15 residues long. CDR3 sequence (DNA): TGTGCCAGTAGTTGGGGAACAGCCTCAAATCAGCCCCAGCATTTT. Amino acids: CASSWGTASNQPQHF.

This clonotype appeared many times. The rearrangement joins TRBV7-8 to TRBJ2-2; TRBD1 matches 11 bases. The CDR3 has 17 amino acids. V was clipped by 5 bases and J by 1 base; unmatched bases: 6. Germline values: CDR1 SGHVS, CDR2 FQNEAQ. CDR3 sequence (DNA): TGTGCCAGCAGCGTGGGAGGGACAGGGGGGAACACCGGGGAGCTGTTTTTT. Translated: CASSVGGTGGNTGELFF.

V is TRBV15 and J is TRBJ2-1; 7 positions agree with TRBD1. This CDR3 spans 15 amino acids. CDR1 is LNHNV, CDR2 YYDKDF, per germline (reference sequence). The J segment lost 5 bases and the V segment lost 8 bases, leaving 12 bases of the junction unmatched. CDR3 nucleotide sequence: TGTGCCACCTTGCCTCGGCAGGGGGAAGACAATGAGCAGTTCTTC. As protein: CATLPRQGEDNEQFF. Variable domain in full (rest from reference TRBV15 and TRBJ2-1): DAMVIQNPRYQVTQFGKPVTLSCSQTLNHNVMYWYQQKSSQAPKLLFHYYDKDFNNEADTPDNFQSRRPNTSFCFLDIRSPGLGDTAMYLCATLPRQGEDNEQFFGPGTRLTVL.

V usage is TRBV12-3 or TRBV12-4 and J usage is TRBJ2-5, with 8 bases that match TRBD2. This CDR3 spans 14 amino acids. Germline trimming cut 6 bases from V and 0 bases from J; bases unmatched to any gene: 3. This CDR3 reads CASRKGLDQETQYF. CDR3 nucleotide sequence: TGTGCCAGCAGGAAGGGACTAGACCAAGAGACCCAGTACTTC.